These T cell receptor beta chains were read from a single sample in a study of T cell responses to AZD1222 COVID-19 vaccine. The method was immunoSEQ multiplex PCR; TCRdb's version includes in-frame clones alone and lacks a portion of them. Of approximately 92,000 clones detected, about nine tenths appear once; the ten largest clones hold approximately 10%. The sequencing here drew on peripheral blood, taken on day 0 of AZD1222 vaccination. These receptors were collected from an adult in good health. Each CDR3 is given with its conserved first and last residue. D genes are given only for firm matches. Not all rows give a size; the values are once, few, many and, for expanded clones, a class.

d_gene	j_gene	v_gene	abundance	CDR3aa	CDR3nt
TRBD2	TRBJ2-5	TRBV5-1	.	CASSLVLAGGETQYF	TGCGCCAGCAGCTTGGTGCTAGCGGGGGGTGAGACCCAGTACTTC
.	TRBJ2-1	TRBV7-2	.	CASSSDVGANEQFF	TGTGCCAGCAGCTCGGATGTGGGGGCCAATGAGCAGTTCTTC
.	TRBJ1-1	TRBV4-1	.	CASSQVQGPRLAFF	TGCGCCAGCAGCCAAGTGCAGGGGCCCCGACTTGCTTTCTTT
.	TRBJ1-2	TRBV2	.	CASSERHRYGYTF	TGTGCCAGCAGTGAACGCCACCGATATGGCTACACCTTC
.	TRBJ1-6	TRBV7-9	.	CASSLDSASANSPLHF	TGTGCCAGCAGCTTAGATTCGGCCAGTGCTAATTCACCCCTCCACTTT
.	TRBJ1-1	TRBV15	.	CATSRDSAATEAFF	TGTGCCACCAGCAGAGATTCGGCCGCCACTGAAGCTTTCTTT
TRBD1	TRBJ2-7	TRBV7-2	few	CASSLESGTGAYEQYF	TGTGCCAGCAGCTTAGAGTCCGGGACAGGAGCCTACGAGCAGTACTTC
.	TRBJ2-7	TRBV28	.	CASSLSYRRYF	TGTGCCAGCAGTTTATCATACAGGCGGTACTTC
.	TRBJ1-5	TRBV5-6	few	CASSLKGNGGQPQHF	TGTGCCAGCAGCTTGAAAGGGAACGGGGGTCAGCCCCAGCATTTT
TRBD1	TRBJ1-4	TRBV19	.	CASSSGTGGEKLFF	TGTGCCAGTAGTAGCGGGACAGGGGGTGAAAAACTGTTTTTT
.	TRBJ1-1	TRBV27	.	CASRPGYENTEAFF	TGTGCCAGCCGTCCTGGATATGAGAACACTGAAGCTTTCTTT
.	TRBJ2-2	TRBV25-1	.	CASSMSWGNTGELFF	TGTGCCAGCAGTATGAGTTGGGGGAACACCGGGGAGCTGTTTTTT
.	TRBJ2-5	TRBV7-3	.	CASSPTGHQETQYF	TGTGCCAGCAGCCCAACCGGACATCAAGAGACCCAGTACTTC
TRBD1	TRBJ2-7	TRBV5-1	.	CASSLTTGASYEQYF	TGCGCCAGCAGCTTGACCACAGGGGCCTCCTACGAGCAGTACTTC